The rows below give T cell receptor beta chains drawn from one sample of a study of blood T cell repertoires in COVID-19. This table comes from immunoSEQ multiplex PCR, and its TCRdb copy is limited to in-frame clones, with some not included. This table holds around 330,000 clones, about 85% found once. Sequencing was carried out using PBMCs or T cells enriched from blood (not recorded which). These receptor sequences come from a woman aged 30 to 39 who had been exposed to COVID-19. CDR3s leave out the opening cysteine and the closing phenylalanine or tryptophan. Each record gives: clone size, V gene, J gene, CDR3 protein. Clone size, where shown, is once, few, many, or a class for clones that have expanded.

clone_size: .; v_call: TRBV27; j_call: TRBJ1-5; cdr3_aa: ASSTTYKGNQPQH
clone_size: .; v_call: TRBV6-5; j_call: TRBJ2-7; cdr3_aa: ASSLGQGDYEQY
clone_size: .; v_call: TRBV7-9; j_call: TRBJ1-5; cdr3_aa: ASSSDGQTNQPQH
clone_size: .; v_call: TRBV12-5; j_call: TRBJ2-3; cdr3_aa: ASGSGQGIGDTQY
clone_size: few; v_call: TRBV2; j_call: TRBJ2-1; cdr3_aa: ASSGAGGLADYNEQF
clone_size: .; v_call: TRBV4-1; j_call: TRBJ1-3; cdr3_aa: ASGGGNTIY
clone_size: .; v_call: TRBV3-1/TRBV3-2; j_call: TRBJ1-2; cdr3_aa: ASSQGRGNGYT
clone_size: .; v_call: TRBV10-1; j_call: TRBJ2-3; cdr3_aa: ASSDPGQGGDTQY
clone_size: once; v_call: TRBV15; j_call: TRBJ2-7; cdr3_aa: ATSPGTFPYEQY
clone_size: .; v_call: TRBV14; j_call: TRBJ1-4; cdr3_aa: ASSQRPYPAGAGATNEKLF
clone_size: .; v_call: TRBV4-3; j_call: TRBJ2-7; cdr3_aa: ASSHRLAGGYEQY
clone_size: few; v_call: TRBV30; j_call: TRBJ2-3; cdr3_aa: AWSLTVTDTQY
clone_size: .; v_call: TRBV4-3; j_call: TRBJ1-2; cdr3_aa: ASSLGQGDYGYT
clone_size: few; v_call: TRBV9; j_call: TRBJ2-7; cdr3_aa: ASSVATNTYEQY
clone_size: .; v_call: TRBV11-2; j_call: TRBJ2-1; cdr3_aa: ASSFTSYVSEQF
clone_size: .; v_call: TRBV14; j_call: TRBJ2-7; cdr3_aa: ASSQGPEISDRSRSYEQY
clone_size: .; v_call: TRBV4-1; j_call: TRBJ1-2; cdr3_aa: ASSQETTIRPWDYGYT
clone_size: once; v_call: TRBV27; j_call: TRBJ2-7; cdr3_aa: ASSTSGGAYEQY